The T cell receptor (beta chain) described here comes from a study of siplizumab effects on memory and regulatory T cells. Where a few donor pairs were concerned, the unstimulated naive, memory, effector memory and TEMRA subsets underwent sequencing. Profiling relied on immunoSEQ multiplex PCR, and the TCRdb table lists in-frame clones only, not all of them. The sample lists more than 45,000 clones, around 97% occurring once. General study results and limits: Confirmation was lacking for the suppressive function of proliferating Tregs derived from siplizumab cultures. Memory cells seemed less diverse than naive T cells, which also seemed major contributors to the alloresponse. Siplizumab, the agent tested, significantly reduced alloreactive sequences traceable to unstimulated CD4+ memory cells.

A note on this clone: The antigen remains undetermined.

Germline V gene data show CDR1 as KGHSH and CDR2 as LQKENI. The length of the CDR3 is 15 residues. V gave up 3 bases and J gave up 2 bases; unmatched junction bases: 1. The sequencing input was naive CD4+ T cells sorted from blood. This receptor was obtained from a human donor in good health. The chain employs TRBV18 and TRBJ2-1; 10 bases map to TRBD1. CDR3 nucleotides: TGTGCCAGCTCACCCGGGACAGGGGCCTACAATGAGCAGTTCTTC. This codes for CASSPGTGAYNEQFF.